The 5 T cell receptor beta chains presented below share a single source sample, sequenced in a study of blood T cell repertoires in COVID-19. Method: immunoSEQ multiplex PCR; TCRdb's copy keeps in-frame clones and lacks some. The data contain 50,000 to 65,000 clones, 75% to 90% of them seen just once; the ten biggest clones take up about 15%. Specimen: peripheral blood. These receptors were taken from a human donor in a cohort sampled during active COVID-19.

The chain has TRBV5-4 and TRBJ2-7; 8 bases are a match to TRBD1. The CDR3 totals 16 residues. The ends lost 4 bases at V and 2 bases at J; junction bases unmatched: 11. Germline V lookup: CDR1 SGHNT, CDR2 YYREEE (reference sequence). In DNA form, the CDR3 reads TGTGCCAGCAGCCAGACAGGGGCCTTCCCTACCTACGAGCAGTACTTC. The encoded protein is CASSQTGAFPTYEQYF. The full variable domain, in which reference TRBV5-4 and TRBJ2-7 provide the parts outside the CDR3, is ETGVTQSPTHLIKTRGQQVTLRCSSQSGHNTVSWYQQALGQGPQFIFQYYREEENGRGNFPPRFSGLQFPNYSSELNVNALELDDSALYLCASSQTGAFPTYEQYFGPGTRLTVT.

This clone was recorded only once. The J gene is TRBJ1-1, the V gene TRBV6-2 or TRBV6-3, with 7 bases aligning to TRBD1. The V gene end was trimmed by 6 bases and the J gene end by 3 bases; junction bases not matched to a gene: 7. The CDR3 is 14 amino acids. The V gene's germline CDR1 is MNHEY and CDR2 SVGEGT. CDR3 DNA: TGTGCCAGCAGCTTTGACAGGGCCGACACTGAAGCTTTCTTT. Translated: CASSFDRADTEAFF.

The rearrangement links TRBV24-1 to TRBJ1-4; tentative D call: TRBD1 (5 bases). Germline CDR1 reads KGHDR; CDR2 reads SFDVKD. V was shortened by 4 bases and J by 8 bases, with 16 bases between the two germline ends. The CDR3 is made up of 15 amino acids. CDR3 region: CATSDPGQGGEKLFF. The CDR3, as DNA: TGTGCCACCAGTGACCCCGGGCAGGGTGGGGAAAAACTGTTTTTT.

The chain is built from TRBV19 and TRBJ1-2; D is perhaps TRBD1 (6 bases). Germline V gene data show CDR1 as LNHDA and CDR2 as SQIVND (reference sequence). The ends were cut back, 4 bases at V and 8 bases at J, with 20 bases in the middle. The CDR3 has 15 residues. The CDR3 loop reads CASSTGLTGREGYTF. CDR3 in DNA: TGTGCCAGTAGTACGGGACTCACAGGGAGGGAAGGCTACACCTTC.

The chain joins TRBV3-1 (or the pseudogene TRBV3-2) to TRBJ1-5, with no clear D. V shed 1 base and J shed 9 bases, with 16 bases lying between them. CDR1 and CDR2 (germline): LGHDT, YNNKEL (reference sequence). The CDR3 runs 15 residues. In DNA form, the CDR3 reads TGTGCCAGCAGCCAAGGTAGCGGTATGGACCGGCCCCAGCATTTT. Protein sequence: CASSQGSGMDRPQHF.